Included here is one T cell receptor (beta chain) sequence, with context. Its antigen is as yet unknown. Authors' data handling: Clonotypes above 5% were considered putative leukemic clones, totaling about 61. Some clones are missing from TCRdb's copy, which holds only in-frame ones; the method was immunoSEQ multiplex PCR. V, J and clone size are taken as reported in that table, and D and trimming were inferred from the DNA itself. The table includes about 6,300 clones, just under 75% detected once. This sample is part of a study of STAT5B mutations in CD4+ large granular lymphocyte leukemia. The CDR3 runs 13 residues. The germline V gene has CDR1 SNHLY and CDR2 FYNNEI. The germline V and J ends were trimmed by 7 bases and 7 bases, with 14 bases remaining between them. Study-level findings and limits: Main leukemic clonotypes were patient-specific, but roughly 26% appeared at low frequency elsewhere. Patient CD4-sorted repertoires stayed more clonal than healthy ones after leukemic-clone removal.

The chain uses TRBV2 and TRBJ1-5, with D uncertain. Sequencing input: PBMCs. This receptor was obtained from a woman in her 70s with CD4+ T-cell large granular lymphocyte leukemia. The CDR3 sequence: CASMGGMGQPQHF. DNA of the CDR3: TGTGCCAGCATGGGAGGGATGGGGCAGCCCCAGCATTTT.